The clone carrying this T cell receptor (beta chain) was recorded once. Looked up from germline, CDR1 is LNHDA and CDR2 is SQIVND (reference sequence). V was shortened by 7 bases and J by 7 bases, with 11 bases between the two germline ends. The CDR3 runs 12 residues. Original processing methods: The authors estimated nucleated cell counts from reference gene primer amplification. TCRdb's table, derived via immunoSEQ multiplex PCR, lists solely in-frame clones and lacks some. V and J calls and clone size come straight from that table; D and trimming were deduced from the DNA. Of 250,000 or so clones listed, more than 75% were seen once; the top ten hold roughly 1.6%. This sample is drawn from a study of blood T cell repertoires in COVID-19. Across the study: The analysed material was cDNA or gDNA that came from T cells, B-cell-depleted T cells, or PBMCs.

The sequencing sample was made of PBMCs or T cells enriched from blood (not recorded which). This chain uses TRBV19 with TRBJ1-5, with a weak D call TRBD1 (5 bases). The clonotype comes from a woman between 50 and 59 years old who had recovered from COVID-19. The CDR3: CASKLGAQPQHF. The CDR3 bases are TGTGCCAGTAAGCTTGGGGCACAGCCCCAGCATTTT.